This TCR beta chain appears in the sequencing data of a study of blood T cell repertoires in COVID-19. CDR1 is ENHRY, CDR2 SYGVKD, per germline. V shed 0 bases and J shed 2 bases, with 10 bases lying between them. The CDR3 has 15 amino acids. The repertoire was sequenced with immunoSEQ multiplex PCR; TCRdb's copy has only in-frame clones and lacks some. Of 150,000 to 170,000 clones in the sample, under 85% were seen once. Patients of the Seattle cohort, enrolled during active infection, were followed longitudinally. This clone has just a few counts. The sequence came from a man between 60 and 75 years old with COVID-19, enrolled during active disease. The chain joins TRBV10-3 to TRBJ2-5; D possibly corresponds to TRBD2 (6 bases). The sequencing sample was made of peripheral blood. The CDR3 DNA is TGTGCCATCAGTGAGTCCGCGGGAACTCAAGAGACCCAGTACTTC. Amino acids: CAISESAGTQETQYF.